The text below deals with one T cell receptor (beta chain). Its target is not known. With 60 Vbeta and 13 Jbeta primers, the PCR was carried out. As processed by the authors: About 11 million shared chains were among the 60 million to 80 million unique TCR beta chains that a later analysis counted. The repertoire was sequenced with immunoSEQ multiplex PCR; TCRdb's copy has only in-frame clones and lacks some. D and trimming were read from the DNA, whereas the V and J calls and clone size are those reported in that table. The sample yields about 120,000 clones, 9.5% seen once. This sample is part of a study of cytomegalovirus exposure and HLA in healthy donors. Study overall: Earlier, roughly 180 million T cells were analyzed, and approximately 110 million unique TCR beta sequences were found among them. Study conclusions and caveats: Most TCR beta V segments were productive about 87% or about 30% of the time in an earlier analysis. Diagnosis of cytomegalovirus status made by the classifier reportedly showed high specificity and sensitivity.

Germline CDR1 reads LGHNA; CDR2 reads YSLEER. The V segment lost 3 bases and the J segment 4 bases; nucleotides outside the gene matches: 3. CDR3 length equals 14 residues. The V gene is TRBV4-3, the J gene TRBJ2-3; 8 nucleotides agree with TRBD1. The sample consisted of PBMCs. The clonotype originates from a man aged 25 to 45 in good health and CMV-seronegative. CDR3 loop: CASSQDRVADTQYF. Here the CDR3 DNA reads TGCGCCAGCAGCCAGGACAGGGTTGCAGATACGCAGTATTTT.